The 8 T cell receptor beta chains below were found in one sample sequenced in a study of T-cell memory formation after mild COVID-19. TCRdb called the 5' RACE reads again in MiXCR, with one record for every CDR3 protein. The sample has 560,000 or so distinct CDR3 sequences, 15% to 20% seen once. The sample comprised PBMCs or a T cell subset sorted from them (not recorded which). These receptors all stem from an adult woman who had mild COVID-19 (a few samples of this study predate the infection). Cell type and time point are not known.

This clonotype was detected a few times. This sequence joins TRBV15 and TRBJ2-2; D is uncertain. V shed 0 bases and J shed 7 bases, with 9 bases lying between them. Germline V gene sequence: CDR1 LNHNV, CDR2 YYDKDF (reference sequence). CDR3 length equals 14 residues. The CDR3 DNA is TGTGCCACCAGCAGAGAAGGGAAGAACGGGGAGCTGTTTTTT. Protein sequence: CATSREGKNGELFF.

The genes are TRBV14 and TRBJ2-2; TRBD2 is a possible D gene (6 bases). Germline CDR1 and CDR2: SGHDN and FVKESK. V lost 3 bases and J 2 bases, leaving 16 bases between the germline ends. There are 17 residues in the CDR3. DNA for the CDR3: TGTGCCAGCAGCCAGGAGGGGACTTATCTAAACACCGGGGAGCTGTTTTTT. It codes for CASSQEGTYLNTGELFF.

CDR3 sequence (DNA): TGTGCCAGCAGCCTCATGACTAGTGGCGGCTACGAGCAGTACTTC. Its protein product is CASSLMTSGGYEQYF. V gene TRBV14 combines with J gene TRBJ2-7, with a possible D match to TRBD2 (6 bases). Trimming took 4 bases from V and 3 from J, leaving 16 bases between them. The germline V gene has CDR1 SGHDN and CDR2 FVKESK. The CDR3 contains 15 residues.

The chain links TRBV30 to TRBJ2-7; unclear D gene. From germline, CDR1 is GTSNPN and CDR2 SVGIG (reference sequence). This CDR3 spans 12 amino acids. V was clipped by 2 bases and J by 2 bases, with 7 bases between them. The CDR3, as DNA: TGTGCCTGGAGTACTACCCCCTACGAGCAGTACTTC. Protein product: CAWSTTPYEQYF.

The sample holds a few counts of this clonotype. J is TRBJ2-7 and V is TRBV21-1. TRBV21-1 is annotated as a pseudogene. This CDR3 comprises 10 residues. The CDR3: CASSKREQYF. In DNA form, the CDR3 reads TGTGCCAGCAGCAAGAGAGAGCAGTACTTC.

This clonotype was picked up a small number of times. The chain employs TRBV19 and TRBJ1-1; D gene unclear. CDR3 size: 12 residues. CDR1 and CDR2 (germline): LNHDA, SQIVND (reference sequence). The ends were cut back, 10 bases at V and 3 bases at J, with 12 bases in the middle. The CDR3 DNA reads as TGTGCCACACGAAGTGGAGACACTGAAGCTTTCTTT. Protein product: CATRSGDTEAFF.

The genes are TRBV25-1 and TRBJ2-1; D gene unclear. V was shortened by 8 bases and J by 2 bases, with 13 bases between the two germline ends. There are 14 residues in the CDR3. Germline CDR1 MGHDK, CDR2 SYGVNS. This CDR3 reads CASFGTGPYNEQFF. The CDR3 DNA follows: TGTGCCAGCTTTGGCACGGGCCCCTACAATGAGCAGTTCTTC.

In its sample, this clonotype was seen a few times. The V and J genes are TRBV6-2 or TRBV6-3 and TRBJ2-2; D remains unclear. This CDR3 is built from 15 residues. V shed 5 bases and J shed 0 bases, with 10 bases lying between them. The germline CDR1 and CDR2 sequences are MNHEY and SVGEGT. The CDR3 coding sequence is TGTGCCAGCAGTCAGACCCGTCCGAACACCGGGGAGCTGTTTTTT. The encoded protein is CASSQTRPNTGELFF.